This T cell receptor beta chain was obtained from a study of shared clonotypes between healthy human individuals. This CDR3 region has 15 residues. Measured with immunoSEQ multiplex PCR; TCRdb has only the in-frame clones, and not every one. The data contain about 1.1 million clones, 78% of them singletons. The receptor was derived from a man between 18 and 35 years old in good health. Some clones in this sample may be carry-over from other donors' samples. The chain uses TRBV1 and TRBJ2-1. TRBV1 is reported as a pseudogene. The sample taken for sequencing was memory CD4+ T cells from PBMCs. Subset of the sample: CD45RA-negative fraction. CDR3 sequence reads: CTSSPMGCSYNEQFF. CDR3 bases: TGCACCAGCAGCCCAATGGGATGCTCCTACAATGAGCAGTTCTTC.